The 11 T cell receptor beta chains below were found in one sample sequenced in a study of shared clonotypes between healthy human individuals. Some clones are missing from TCRdb's copy, which holds only in-frame ones; the method was immunoSEQ multiplex PCR. This sample carries roughly 2,300,000 clones, 92% of them seen once, and the ten largest clones take approximately 0.39%. The sample was naive CD4+ T cells from PBMCs. Subset described: CD45RA+ positively selected. All receptors come from a man between 18 and 35 years old in good health. Some clones in this sample may be carry-over from other donors' samples.

The DNA of the CDR3 is TGTGCCACCAGCCGAGGGGCGGGAGGGGGCACCGGGGAGCTGTTTTTT. Amino acids: CATSRGAGGGTGELFF. V gene TRBV15 combines with J gene TRBJ2-2; the match to TRBD2 covers 9 bases. The germline V gene encodes CDR1 LNHNV and CDR2 YYDKDF (reference sequence). V lost 5 bases, J lost 4 bases, and 8 bases stayed unmatched. This CDR3 is 16 amino acids long.

The chain has TRBV29-1 and TRBJ1-1; the D gene is possibly TRBD1 (6 bases). CDR1 SQVTM and CDR2 ANQGSEA come from the germline V gene. The ends were cut back, 5 bases at V and 7 bases at J, with 26 bases in the middle. The CDR3 extends over 16 amino acids. This CDR3 reads CSVSSLMLQGEGEAFF. The CDR3 coding sequence is TGCAGCGTTTCATCCCTCATGTTACAGGGTGAGGGTGAAGCTTTCTTT. Full variable domain (rest looked up from reference TRBV29-1 and TRBJ1-1): SAVISQKPSRDICQRGTSLTIQCQVDSQVTMMFWYRQQPGQSLTLIATANQGSEATYESGFVIDKFPISRPNLTFSTLTVSNMSPEDSSIYLCSVSSLMLQGEGEAFFGQGTRLTVV.

The chain carries TRBV5-6 and TRBJ1-2, with D tentatively TRBD1 (6 bases). This CDR3 region has 13 residues. Germline V gives CDR1 SGHDT, CDR2 YYEEEE. V lost 0 bases and J lost 7, with 10 bases in between. CDR3 protein: CASSLVGGGGYTF. The CDR3 nucleotides read TGTGCCAGCAGCTTGGTGGGGGGCGGTGGCTACACCTTC.

CDR3 nucleotide sequence: TGTGCCACCAGCAGTTGGACAGGGTTGGGTAATCAGCCCCAGCATTTT. The encoded protein is CATSSWTGLGNQPQHF. The V call is TRBV15, the J call TRBJ1-5; the match to TRBD1 covers 8 bases. Germline V lookup: CDR1 LNHNV, CDR2 YYDKDF (reference sequence). The CDR3 runs 16 residues. V lost 3 bases, J lost 4 bases, and 8 bases stayed unmatched.

The chain has TRBV7-2 and TRBJ2-5; D tentatively fits TRBD1 or TRBD2 (5 bases each). This CDR3 has 16 residues. Germline V gene sequence: CDR1 SGHTA, CDR2 FQGNSA. The V and J ends lost 3 bases and 5 bases respectively, with 19 bases between them. The CDR3 DNA is TGTGCCAGCAGCTTGGCAGGGATTCGCCGAGGGGAGACCCAGTACTTC. This translates into CASSLAGIRRGETQYF.

This clone has only one observation. The rearrangement links TRBV7-2 to TRBJ2-7; D is unresolved. Germline V gene data show CDR1 as SGHTA and CDR2 as FQGNSA. The V gene lost 1 base and the J gene lost 2 bases, with 12 bases spanning the gap. The CDR3 extends over 15 amino acids. CDR3 DNA: TGTGCCAGCAGCTTAGATCCGGCCGGTCCCTACGAGCAGTACTTC. Amino acids: CASSLDPAGPYEQYF.

This chain joins TRBV5-6 and TRBJ2-7, with no clear D. Germline V gene data show CDR1 as SGHDT and CDR2 as YYEEEE. Trimming pared 0 bases from V and 1 base from J, leaving 8 bases between. The CDR3 covers 14 residues. The CDR3 region is CASSLVGQSYEQYF. CDR3 bases: TGTGCCAGCAGCTTGGTTGGGCAGTCCTACGAGCAGTACTTC.

V is TRBV4-1 and J is TRBJ2-7; 7 nucleotides agree with TRBD1. The CDR3 covers 16 residues. The trim removed 1 base at V and 4 bases at J, leaving 10 bases unmatched. Per the germline V gene, CDR1 is MGHRA and CDR2 is YSYEKL. This CDR3 is CASSQVPLDRTYEQYF. The CDR3 DNA sequence: TGCGCCAGCAGCCAAGTCCCTTTGGACAGGACGTACGAGCAGTACTTC.

V and J are TRBV7-3 and TRBJ2-1; 8 nucleotides line up with TRBD2. Germline lookup yields CDR1 SGHTA and CDR2 FQGTGA. The V segment lost 5 bases and the J segment 6 bases; nucleotides outside the gene matches: 9. CDR3 length: 15 amino acids. The CDR3 reads CASSPGLALSNEQFF. DNA for the CDR3: TGTGCCAGCAGCCCCGGACTAGCTCTCTCCAATGAGCAGTTCTTC.

The chain links TRBV7-9 to TRBJ1-1; D unresolved. Trimming removed 5 bases at V and 4 bases at J, with 20 bases between. CDR1 is SEHNR and CDR2 is FQNEAQ in the germline V gene (reference sequence). The CDR3 runs 16 residues. The DNA of the CDR3 is TGTGCCAGCAGCCCCCCCGGGGTTTGGCGGGGCACTGAAGCTTTCTTT. Protein sequence: CASSPPGVWRGTEAFF.

Note on this clone: In the same sample, other DNA sequences code for this CDR3. This chain links TRBV28 with TRBJ2-1; TRBD1 or TRBD2 may be the D gene (5 bases each). The CDR3 is 14 amino acids. The V gene lost 6 bases and the J gene lost 6 bases, with 15 bases spanning the gap. Germline-derived CDR1 and CDR2 are MDHEN and SYDVKM. This CDR3 is CASRGQGAGNEQFF. In DNA form, the CDR3 reads TGTGCCAGCAGGGGTCAGGGAGCCGGCAATGAGCAGTTCTTC. Full variable domain (remainder filled in from reference TRBV28 and TRBJ2-1): DVKVTQSSRYLVKRTGEKVFLECVQDMDHENMFWYRQDPGLGLRLIYFSYDVKMKEKGDIPEGYSVSREKKERFSLILESASTNQTSMYLCASRGQGAGNEQFFGPGTRLTVL.